The clone carrying this T cell receptor beta chain occurred a few times. Its antigen is unknown. The use of a sample-barcoded 5' primer and a J-beta primer mix characterized a second PCR of about 6 to 12 cycles. CDR3-containing paired-end reads numbering at least 2.5 million came from each sample. TCRdb passed the 5' RACE reads through MiXCR, listing each CDR3 protein once. The sample has 1.2 million to 1.5 million distinct CDR3 sequences, 45% to 70% seen once. The sample belongs to a study of blood T cells in healthy people across ages. The total RNA that was extracted per sample amounted to at least 5.5 micrograms. Regarding the study as a whole: Investigators treated diversity estimates from one million T cells as underestimates.

The TCR was taken from a man between 18 and 35 years old in good health. The sequencing sample was made of blood.

CDR3 coding DNA: TGTGCCAGCGCAGGACTAGCGGACGACTACGAGCAGTACTTC. Its translation is CASAGLADDYEQYF. The chain has TRBV12-3 or TRBV12-4 and TRBJ2-7; 10 bases map to TRBD2. This CDR3 is built from 14 residues. V lost 8 bases and J lost 3; bases outside the gene matches: 7.